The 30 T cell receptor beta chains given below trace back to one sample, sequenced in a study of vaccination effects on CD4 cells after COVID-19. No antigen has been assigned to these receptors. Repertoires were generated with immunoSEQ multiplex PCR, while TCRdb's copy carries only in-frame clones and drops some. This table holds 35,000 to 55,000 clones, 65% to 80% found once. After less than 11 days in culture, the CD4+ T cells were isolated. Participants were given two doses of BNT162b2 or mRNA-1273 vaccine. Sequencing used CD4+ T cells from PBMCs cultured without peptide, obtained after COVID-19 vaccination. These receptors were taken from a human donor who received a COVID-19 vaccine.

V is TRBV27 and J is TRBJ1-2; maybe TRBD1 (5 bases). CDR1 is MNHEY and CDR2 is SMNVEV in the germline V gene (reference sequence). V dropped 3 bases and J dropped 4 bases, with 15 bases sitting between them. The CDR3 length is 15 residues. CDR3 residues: CASSFRTRQVYGYTF. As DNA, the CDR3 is TGTGCCAGCAGTTTTCGGACAAGGCAAGTCTATGGCTACACCTTC.

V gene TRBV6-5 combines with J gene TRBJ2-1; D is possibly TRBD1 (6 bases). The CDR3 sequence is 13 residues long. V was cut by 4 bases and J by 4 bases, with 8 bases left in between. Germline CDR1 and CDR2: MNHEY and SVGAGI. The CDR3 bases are TGTGCCAGCAGTTGGACAGCTTACAATGAGCAGTTCTTC. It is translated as CASSWTAYNEQFF.

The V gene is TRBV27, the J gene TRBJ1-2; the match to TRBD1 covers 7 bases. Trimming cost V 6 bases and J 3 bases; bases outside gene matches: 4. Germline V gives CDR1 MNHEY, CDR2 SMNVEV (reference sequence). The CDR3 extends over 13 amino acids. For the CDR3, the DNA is TGTGCCAGCAGCCGACAGGGTGACTATGGCTACACCTTC. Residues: CASSRQGDYGYTF.

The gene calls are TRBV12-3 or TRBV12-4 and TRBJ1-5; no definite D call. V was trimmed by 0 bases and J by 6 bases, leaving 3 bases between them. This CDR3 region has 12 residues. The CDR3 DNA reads TGTGCCAGCAGTTTAGCCATTCAGCCCCAGCATTTT. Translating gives CASSLAIQPQHF.

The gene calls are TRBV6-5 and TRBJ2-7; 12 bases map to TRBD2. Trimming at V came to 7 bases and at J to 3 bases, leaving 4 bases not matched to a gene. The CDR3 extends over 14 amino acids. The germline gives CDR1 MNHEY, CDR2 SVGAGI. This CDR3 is CASTRTSGNYEQYF. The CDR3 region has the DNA TGTGCCAGCACCCGGACTAGCGGGAACTACGAGCAGTACTTC.

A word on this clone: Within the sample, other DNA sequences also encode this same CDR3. This CDR3 is CSARAGYGYTF. For the CDR3, the DNA is TGCAGTGCTAGGGCAGGGTATGGCTACACCTTC. The V gene is TRBV20-1, the J gene TRBJ1-2, with D perhaps matching TRBD1 (5 bases). Germline-derived CDR1 and CDR2 are DFQATT and SNEGSKA (reference sequence). Trimming removed 3 bases from V and 5 bases from J, with 7 bases in between. CDR3 length: 11 residues.

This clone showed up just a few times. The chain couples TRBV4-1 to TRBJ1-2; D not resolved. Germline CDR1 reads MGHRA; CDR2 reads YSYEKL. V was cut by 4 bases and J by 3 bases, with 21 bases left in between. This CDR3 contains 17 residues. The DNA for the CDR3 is TGCGCCAGCAGCCCGGGCGGTCTACTCCTCGGGGACTATGGCTACACCTTC. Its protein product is CASSPGGLLLGDYGYTF.

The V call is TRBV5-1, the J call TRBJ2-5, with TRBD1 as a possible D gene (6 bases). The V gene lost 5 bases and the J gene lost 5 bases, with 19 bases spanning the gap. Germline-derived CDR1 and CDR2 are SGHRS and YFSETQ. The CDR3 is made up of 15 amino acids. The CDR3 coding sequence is TGCGCCAGCAGACAGGAATGGGGGCGTCGGGAGACCCAGTACTTC. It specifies CASRQEWGRRETQYF. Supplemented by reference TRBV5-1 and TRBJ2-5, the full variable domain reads KAGVTQTPRYLIKTRGQQVTLSCSPISGHRSVSWYQQTPGQGLQFLFEYFSETQRNKGNFPGRFSGRQFSNSRSEMNVSTLELGDSALYLCASRQEWGRRETQYFGPGTRLLVL.

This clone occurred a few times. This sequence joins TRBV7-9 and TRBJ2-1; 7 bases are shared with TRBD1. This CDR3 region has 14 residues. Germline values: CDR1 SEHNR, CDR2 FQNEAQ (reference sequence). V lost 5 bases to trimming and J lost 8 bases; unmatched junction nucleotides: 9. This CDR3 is CASSPRQGRDEQFF. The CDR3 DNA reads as TGTGCCAGCAGCCCGAGACAGGGCCGAGATGAGCAGTTCTTC.

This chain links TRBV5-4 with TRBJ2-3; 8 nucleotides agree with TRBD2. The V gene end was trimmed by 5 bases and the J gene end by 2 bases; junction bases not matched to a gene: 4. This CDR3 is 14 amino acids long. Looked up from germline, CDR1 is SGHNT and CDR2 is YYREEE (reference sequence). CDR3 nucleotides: TGTGCCAGCAGGACTAGCGAAGCCACAGATACGCAGTATTTT. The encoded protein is CASRTSEATDTQYF.

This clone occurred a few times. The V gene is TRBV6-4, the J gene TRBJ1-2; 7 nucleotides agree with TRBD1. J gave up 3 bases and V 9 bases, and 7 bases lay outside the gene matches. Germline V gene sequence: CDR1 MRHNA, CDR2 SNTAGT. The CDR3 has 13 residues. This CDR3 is CARLDREDYGYTF. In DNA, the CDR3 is TGTGCCAGATTAGACAGGGAAGACTATGGCTACACCTTC.

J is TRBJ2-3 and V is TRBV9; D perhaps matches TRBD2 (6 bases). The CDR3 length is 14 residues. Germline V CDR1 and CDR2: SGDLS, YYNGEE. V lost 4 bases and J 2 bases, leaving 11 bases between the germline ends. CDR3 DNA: TGTGCCAGCAGCCAAGCGGGTTCCACAGATACGCAGTATTTT. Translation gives CASSQAGSTDTQYF.

The CDR3 loop reads CASSLKWVNYEQYF. The CDR3 DNA reads TGTGCCAGCAGTTTAAAGTGGGTAAACTACGAGCAGTACTTC. V usage is TRBV28 and J usage is TRBJ2-7; D uncertain. Germline loops: CDR1 MDHEN, CDR2 SYDVKM. V lost 2 bases and J 3 bases, leaving 11 bases between the germline ends. This CDR3 comprises 14 residues.

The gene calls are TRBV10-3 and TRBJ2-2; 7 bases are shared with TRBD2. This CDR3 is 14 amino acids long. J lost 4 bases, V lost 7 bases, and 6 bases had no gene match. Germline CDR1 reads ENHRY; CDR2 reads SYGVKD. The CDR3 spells CAINPGLPTGELFF. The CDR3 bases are TGTGCCATCAATCCGGGACTACCCACCGGGGAGCTGTTTTTT.

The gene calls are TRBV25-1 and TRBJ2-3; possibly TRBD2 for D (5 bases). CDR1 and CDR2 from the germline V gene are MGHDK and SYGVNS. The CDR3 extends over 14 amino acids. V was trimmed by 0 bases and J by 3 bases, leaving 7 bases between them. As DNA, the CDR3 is TGTGCCAGCAGTGAATATTCGGGGACAGATACGCAGTATTTT. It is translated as CASSEYSGTDTQYF.

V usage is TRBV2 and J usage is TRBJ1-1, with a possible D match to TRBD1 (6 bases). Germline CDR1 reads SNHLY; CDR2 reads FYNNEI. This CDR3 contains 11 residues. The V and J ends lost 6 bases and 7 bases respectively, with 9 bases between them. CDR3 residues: CASRDSNEAFF. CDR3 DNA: TGTGCCAGCAGGGACAGCAATGAAGCTTTCTTT.

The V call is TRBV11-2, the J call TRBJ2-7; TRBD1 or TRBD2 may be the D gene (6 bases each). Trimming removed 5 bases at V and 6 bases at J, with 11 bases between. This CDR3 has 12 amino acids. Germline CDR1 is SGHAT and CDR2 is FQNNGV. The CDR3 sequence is CASSQQGLEQYF. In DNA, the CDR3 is TGTGCCAGCAGCCAACAGGGACTCGAGCAGTACTTC.

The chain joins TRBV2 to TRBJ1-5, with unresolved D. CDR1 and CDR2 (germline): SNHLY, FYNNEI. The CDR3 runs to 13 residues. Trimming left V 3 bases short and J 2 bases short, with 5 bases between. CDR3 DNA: TGTGCCAGCAGTGACAGTCGCAATCAGCCCCAGCATTTT. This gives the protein CASSDSRNQPQHF.

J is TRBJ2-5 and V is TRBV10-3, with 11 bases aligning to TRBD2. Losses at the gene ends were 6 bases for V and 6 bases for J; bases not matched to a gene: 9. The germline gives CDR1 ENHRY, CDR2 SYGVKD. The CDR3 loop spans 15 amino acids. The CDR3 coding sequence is TGTGCCATCAGCGCCGGGACTAGCGGCGGTCAGACCCAGTACTTC. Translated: CAISAGTSGGQTQYF.

Written as DNA, the CDR3 is TGTGCCAGCAGTGGTGGGACTTTACTAGCCAAAAACATTCAGTACTTC. Its protein product is CASSGGTLLAKNIQYF. This chain uses TRBV6-1 with TRBJ2-4, with a weak D call TRBD2 (6 bases). The CDR3 spans 16 residues. V shed 4 bases and J shed 0 bases, with 13 bases lying between them. From germline, CDR1 is MNHNS and CDR2 SASEGT.

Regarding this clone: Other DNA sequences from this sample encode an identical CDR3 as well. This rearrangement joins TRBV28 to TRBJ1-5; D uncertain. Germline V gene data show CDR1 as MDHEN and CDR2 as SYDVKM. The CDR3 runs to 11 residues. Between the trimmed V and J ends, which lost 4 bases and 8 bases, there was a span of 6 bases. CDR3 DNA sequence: TGTGCCAGCAGTTCTAAGGAGCCCCAGCATTTT. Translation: CASSSKEPQHF. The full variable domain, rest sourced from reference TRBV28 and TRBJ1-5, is DVKVTQSSRYLVKRTGEKVFLECVQDMDHENMFWYRQDPGLGLRLIYFSYDVKMKEKGDIPEGYSVSREKKERFSLILESASTNQTSMYLCASSSKEPQHFGDGTRLSIL.

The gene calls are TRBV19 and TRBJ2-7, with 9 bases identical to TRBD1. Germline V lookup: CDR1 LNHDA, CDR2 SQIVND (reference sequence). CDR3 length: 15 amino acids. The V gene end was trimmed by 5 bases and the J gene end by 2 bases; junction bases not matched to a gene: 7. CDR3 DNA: TGTGCCAGTAGTGCATCGGACAGGGGCCCCTACGAGCAGTACTTC. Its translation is CASSASDRGPYEQYF. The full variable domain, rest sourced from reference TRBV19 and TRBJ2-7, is DGGITQSPKYLFRKEGQNVTLSCEQNLNHDAMYWYRQDPGQGLRLIYYSQIVNDFQKGDIAEGYSVSREKKESFPLTVTSAQKNPTAFYLCASSASDRGPYEQYFGPGTRLTVT.

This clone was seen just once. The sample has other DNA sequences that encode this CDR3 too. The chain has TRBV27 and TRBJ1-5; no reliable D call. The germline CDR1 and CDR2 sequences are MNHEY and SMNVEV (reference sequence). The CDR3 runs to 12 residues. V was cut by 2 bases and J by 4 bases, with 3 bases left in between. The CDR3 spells CASSLRNQPQHF. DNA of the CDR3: TGTGCCAGCAGTTTACGGAATCAGCCCCAGCATTTT.

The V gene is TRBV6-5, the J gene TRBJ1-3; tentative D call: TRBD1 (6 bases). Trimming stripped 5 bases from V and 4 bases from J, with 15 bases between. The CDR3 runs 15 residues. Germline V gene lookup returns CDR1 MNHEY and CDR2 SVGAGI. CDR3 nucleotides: TGTGCCAGCAGTCCACAGGGAAGTGCCGGAAACACCATATATTTT. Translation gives CASSPQGSAGNTIYF.

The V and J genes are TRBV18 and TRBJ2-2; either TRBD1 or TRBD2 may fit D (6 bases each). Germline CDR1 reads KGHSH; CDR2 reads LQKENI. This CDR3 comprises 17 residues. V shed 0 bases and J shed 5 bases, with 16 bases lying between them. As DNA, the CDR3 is TGTGCCAGCTCACCACCCGGGACTCAGGGGAGGACCGGGGAGCTGTTTTTT. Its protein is CASSPPGTQGRTGELFF.

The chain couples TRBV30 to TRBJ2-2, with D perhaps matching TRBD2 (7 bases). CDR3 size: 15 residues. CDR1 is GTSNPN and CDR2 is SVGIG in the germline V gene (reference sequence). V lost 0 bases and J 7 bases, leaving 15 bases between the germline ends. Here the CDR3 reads CAWSVLAGAGGELFF. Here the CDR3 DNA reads TGTGCCTGGAGTGTACTCGCGGGGGCTGGCGGGGAGCTGTTTTTT.

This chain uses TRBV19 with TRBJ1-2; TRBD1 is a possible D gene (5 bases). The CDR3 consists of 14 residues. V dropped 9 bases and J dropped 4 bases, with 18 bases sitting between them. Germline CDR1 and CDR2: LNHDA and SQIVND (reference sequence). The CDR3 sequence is CASLRGQGGYGYTF. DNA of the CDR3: TGTGCCAGCCTACGCGGACAAGGAGGCTATGGCTACACCTTC.

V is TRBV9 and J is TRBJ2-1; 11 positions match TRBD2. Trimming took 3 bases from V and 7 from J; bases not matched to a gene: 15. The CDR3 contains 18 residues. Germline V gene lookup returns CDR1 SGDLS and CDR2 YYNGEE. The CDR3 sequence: CASSDPLLAGALFNEQFF. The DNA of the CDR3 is TGTGCCAGCAGCGACCCCTTACTAGCGGGAGCCCTTTTTAATGAGCAGTTCTTC. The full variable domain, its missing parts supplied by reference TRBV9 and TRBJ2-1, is DSGVTQTPKHLITATGQRVTLRCSPRSGDLSVYWYQQSLDQGLQFLIQYYNGEERAKGNILERFSAQQFPDLHSELNLSSLELGDSALYFCASSDPLLAGALFNEQFFGPGTRLTVL.

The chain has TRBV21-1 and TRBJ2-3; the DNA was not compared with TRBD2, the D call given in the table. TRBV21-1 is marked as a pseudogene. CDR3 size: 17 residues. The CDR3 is CASSKAPLVGRSDTQYF. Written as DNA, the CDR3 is TGTGCCAGCAGCAAAGCCCCCCTCGTCGGGAGGTCAGATACGCAGTATTTT.

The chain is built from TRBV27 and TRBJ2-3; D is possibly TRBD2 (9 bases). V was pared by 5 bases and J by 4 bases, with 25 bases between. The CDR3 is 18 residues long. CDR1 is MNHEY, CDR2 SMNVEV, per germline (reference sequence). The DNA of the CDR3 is TGTGCCAGCAGTGGACAGGGACTAGCCCTCGCTTCCGCAGATACGCAGTATTTT. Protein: CASSGQGLALASADTQYF.